These T cell receptor beta chains were read from a single sample in a study of T cells in Graves' hyperthyroidism and ophthalmopathy. TCRdb redid the calling of the multiplex PCR reads with MiXCR, one entry per CDR3 protein. The sample includes roughly 570,000 distinct CDR3 sequences, about 45% of them seen just once. Sequencing was done on a sample of peripheral blood or thyroid tissue (not recorded which). These receptors originate from an adult woman with Graves' disease, either hyperthyroidism or ophthalmopathy (not recorded which). Both conserved end residues are part of each CDR3. A D gene is named only where the DNA matches it firmly. Expanded clones get a size class; other rows say once, few or many, or leave the size out.

many	TRBV18	.	TRBJ2-7	CASSPPGLDEQYF	TGTGCCAGCTCACCGCCCGGGCTGGACGAGCAGTACTTC
many	TRBV20-1	TRBD2	TRBJ2-5	CSARRGTSAGLETQYF	TGCAGTGCTAGGAGAGGGACTAGCGCTGGCCTGGAGACCCAGTACTTC
.	TRBV5-1	.	TRBJ2-1	CASSLGVYNEQFF	TGCGCCAGCAGCTTAGGGGTTTACAATGAGCAGTTCTTC
many	TRBV6-2/TRBV6-3	.	TRBJ2-7	CASSSGEQYF	TGTGCCAGCAGTTCCGGCGAGCAGTACTTC
.	TRBV7-9	TRBD2	TRBJ2-7	CASSFRCGGEDEQYF	TGTGCCAGCAGCTTTCGGTGTGGGGGGGAAGACGAGCAGTACTTC
many	TRBV11-2	.	TRBJ2-7	CASSPREIRGEQYF	TGTGCCAGCAGCCCCCGGGAAATTCGAGGCGAGCAGTACTTC
many	TRBV20-1	.	TRBJ2-2	CSALNTGELFF	TGCAGTGCTCTGAACACCGGGGAGCTGTTTTTT
.	TRBV5-5	TRBD1	TRBJ1-6	CASSLAGQGDSPLHF	TGCGCCAGCAGCTTGGCCGGACAGGGCGATTCACCCCTCCACTTT
.	TRBV7-2	.	TRBJ1-6	CASSLSRALLGPLHF	TGTGCCAGCAGCTTGTCCAGGGCGCTCCTGGGACCCCTCCACTTT
.	TRBV15	.	TRBJ1-1	CATSSLDGGTEAFF	TGTGCCACCAGCAGCTTAGACGGGGGAACTGAAGCTTTCTTT
.	TRBV28	.	TRBJ1-5	CASRAGIYQPQHF	TGTGCCAGCAGAGCTGGGATTTATCAGCCCCAGCATTTT
many	TRBV7-3	TRBD1	TRBJ2-5	CASSSTGGFQETQYF	TGTGCCAGCAGCTCTACAGGGGGTTTCCAAGAGACCCAGTACTTC
.	TRBV11-2	.	TRBJ2-7	CASSIPLWPEQYF	TGTGCCAGCAGCATTCCCCTATGGCCCGAGCAGTACTTC
few	TRBV15	.	TRBJ2-5	CATSRGGEETQYF	TGTGCCACCAGCAGAGGGGGTGAAGAGACCCAGTACTTC
.	TRBV2	.	TRBJ1-3	CASRRGISGNTIYF	TGTGCCAGCAGACGGGGAATCTCTGGAAACACCATATATTTT
few	TRBV27	TRBD2	TRBJ2-5	CASSFTSRTSARQYF	TGTGCCAGCAGTTTTACATCTCGGACTAGCGCGCGGCAGTACTTC
.	TRBV19	TRBD2	TRBJ2-2	CASSIAPGLAAGKLFF	TGTGCCAGTAGTATAGCCCCGGGACTAGCGGCCGGGAAGCTGTTTTTT
.	TRBV29-1	.	TRBJ2-5	CSAAGVGGETQYF	TGCAGCGCAGCAGGGGTGGGGGGAGAGACCCAGTACTTC